These T cell receptor beta chains were read from a single sample in a study of shared clonotypes between healthy human individuals. This table comes from immunoSEQ multiplex PCR, and its TCRdb copy is limited to in-frame clones, with some not included. Of about 1.1 million clones in the sample, 75% to 85% were seen once. The sample comprised memory CD4+ T cells from PBMCs. All receptors derive from a man younger than 35 in good health. Some clones in this sample may be carry-over from other donors' samples. The CDR3 runs from the conserved cysteine through the conserved F or W. D genes are given only for firm matches. Size values are once, few and many counts, or a class for expanded clones, and some rows have none.

clone size,CDR3 length,V gene,J gene,D gene,CDR3 protein,CDR3 DNA
.,16,TRBV27,TRBJ2-7,.,CASSPQGFITAYEQYF,TGTGCCAGCAGTCCACAGGGATTCATCACAGCCTACGAGCAGTACTTC
.,14,TRBV7-2,TRBJ2-3,TRBD1,CASMGQGRTDTQYF,TGTGCCAGCATGGGACAGGGGCGCACAGATACGCAGTATTTT
.,14,TRBV15,TRBJ2-5,.,CATSRDTTYETQYF,TGTGCCACCAGCAGAGATACGACTTACGAGACCCAGTACTTC
.,16,TRBV5-1,TRBJ1-2,.,CASSLGDGQRVGGYTF,TGCGCCAGCAGCTTGGGTGACGGACAGAGGGTCGGTGGCTACACCTTC
.,13,TRBV7-9,TRBJ1-2,.,CASSGDGNYGYTF,TGTGCCAGCAGCGGGGACGGAAACTATGGCTACACCTTC
.,22,TRBV4-1,TRBJ2-6,TRBD2,CASSHPSGLAGGMDSGANVLTF,TGCGCCAGCAGCCACCCGAGTGGACTAGCGGGAGGCATGGACTCTGGGGCCAACGTCCTGACTTTC
.,13,TRBV30,TRBJ2-1,TRBD2,CAWRTSGSTEQFF,TGTGCCTGGCGGACTAGCGGGAGTACTGAGCAGTTCTTC
.,16,TRBV18,TRBJ2-1,TRBD2,CASSPPLAGFANEQFF,TGTGCCAGCTCACCCCCCCTAGCGGGATTTGCCAATGAGCAGTTCTTC
.,14,TRBV18,TRBJ2-1,TRBD2,CASSPTSVYNEQFF,TGTGCCAGCTCACCGACTAGCGTATACAATGAGCAGTTCTTC
.,16,TRBV6-1,TRBJ2-2,.,CASSDEGSVNTGELFF,TGTGCCAGCAGTGATGAGGGAAGTGTCAACACCGGGGAGCTGTTTTTT
.,13,TRBV29-1,TRBJ2-5,.,CSVDLAPGETQYF,TGCAGCGTTGATCTGGCACCGGGGGAGACCCAGTACTTC
.,13,TRBV7-9,TRBJ2-2,.,CASSRWAVGELFF,TGTGCCAGCAGCCGTTGGGCCGTCGGGGAGCTGTTTTTT
.,15,TRBV15,TRBJ2-1,TRBD1,CATSRRRQGADEQFF,TGTGCCACCAGCAGACGGAGACAGGGGGCTGATGAGCAGTTCTTC
.,16,TRBV2,TRBJ2-7,.,CASSNEWDPRKREQYF,TGTGCCAGCAGCAACGAATGGGACCCGCGGAAGCGGGAGCAGTACTTC
.,14,TRBV6-1,TRBJ1-2,.,CASSEGGPGPGYTF,TGTGCCAGCAGTGAAGGTGGACCGGGCCCTGGCTACACCTTC
few,14,TRBV7-2,TRBJ1-3,.,CASSLSLSGNTIYF,TGTGCCAGCAGCTTGTCGCTCTCTGGAAACACCATATATTTT
.,17,TRBV9,TRBJ2-7,TRBD2,CASSVDGRVAGRDVQYF,TGTGCCAGCAGCGTAGATGGTCGAGTAGCGGGGAGGGATGTGCAGTACTTC
.,15,TRBV5-1,TRBJ2-7,.,CASSPETAPSYEQYF,TGCGCCAGCAGCCCTGAGACGGCTCCCTCCTACGAGCAGTACTTC
.,14,TRBV28,TRBJ1-4,TRBD1,CASSPTGAEVKLFF,TGTGCCAGCAGTCCGACAGGGGCAGAAGTAAAACTGTTTTTT
once,14,TRBV28,TRBJ2-1,TRBD2,CASSTSGRLISQFF,TGTGCCAGCAGCACTAGCGGGAGGTTAATATCACAGTTCTTC
.,15,TRBV5-1,TRBJ2-5,TRBD1,CASSSWDRGHETQYF,TGCGCCAGCAGCTCATGGGACAGGGGGCACGAGACCCAGTACTTC
.,13,TRBV7-9,TRBJ1-4,.,CASSLIGTEKLFF,TGTGCCAGCAGCTTAATCGGGACCGAAAAACTGTTTTTT
.,15,TRBV27,TRBJ2-7,TRBD2,CASTSVGGSSYEQYF,TGTGCCAGCACCAGTGTGGGGGGGAGCTCCTACGAGCAGTACTTC
few,11,TRBV2,TRBJ2-7,.,CASSDLWEQYF,TGTGCCAGCAGTGATTTATGGGAGCAGTACTTC
.,14,TRBV28,TRBJ2-7,.,CASSFPTRLYEQYF,TGTGCCAGCAGTTTTCCTACTCGACTCTACGAGCAGTACTTC
.,18,TRBV6-1,TRBJ2-1,.,CASIDDREGGFLYNEQFF,TGTGCCAGCATTGATGACAGGGAGGGGGGGTTTCTTTACAATGAGCAGTTCTTC
once,17,TRBV28,TRBJ1-3,.,CASSSLAPGRAGNTIYF,TGTGCCAGCAGTTCCCTGGCGCCGGGACGGGCTGGAAACACCATATATTTT
.,14,TRBV27,TRBJ1-1,.,CASTPNRVSTEAFF,TGTGCCAGCACCCCGAACCGGGTCTCCACTGAAGCTTTCTTT
.,14,TRBV4-3,TRBJ2-7,.,CASSPQVGAYEQYF,TGCGCCAGCAGCCCTCAAGTGGGGGCCTACGAGCAGTACTTC
once,17,TRBV12-5,TRBJ2-5,.,CASGSGYRADLQETQYF,TGTGCTAGTGGTTCGGGATACAGGGCCGACCTCCAAGAGACCCAGTACTTC
.,14,TRBV5-4,TRBJ1-1,TRBD1,CASSLRQGGTEAFF,TGTGCCAGCAGCCTCAGACAGGGGGGCACTGAAGCTTTCTTT
.,15,TRBV28,TRBJ1-5,.,CASSLGQGNNQPQHF,TGTGCCAGCAGTTTGGGACAAGGAAACAATCAGCCCCAGCATTTT
.,15,TRBV28,TRBJ1-5,.,CASSLERGGNQPQHF,TGTGCCAGCAGTTTAGAGAGAGGGGGCAATCAGCCCCAGCATTTT
.,16,TRBV2,TRBJ2-5,.,CASSDPGQRRGETQYF,TGTGCCAGCAGTGATCCGGGACAGCGGAGGGGAGAGACCCAGTACTTC
.,15,TRBV9,TRBJ2-1,.,CASSTRDGSYNEQFF,TGTGCCAGCAGCACCCGGGACGGATCCTACAATGAGCAGTTCTTC
.,18,TRBV5-3,TRBJ2-5,TRBD1,CARSLNAFVDRLQETQYF,TGTGCCAGAAGCCTGAACGCCTTTGTGGACAGGCTCCAAGAGACCCAGTACTTC
.,15,TRBV7-9,TRBJ2-3,TRBD2,CASSLEAGGTDTQYF,TGTGCCAGCAGCTTAGAAGCGGGAGGGACAGATACGCAGTATTTT
.,13,TRBV6-1,TRBJ2-2,.,CASSEQPTGELFF,TGTGCCAGCAGTGAACAGCCCACCGGGGAGCTGTTTTTT
few,16,TRBV7-2,TRBJ2-3,TRBD2,CASSLLAVRARDTQYF,TGTGCCAGCAGCCTTCTAGCGGTGAGGGCACGAGATACGCAGTATTTT
.,15,TRBV2,TRBJ2-3,.,CASSDLGGATDTQYF,TGTGCCAGCAGTGATTTAGGGGGGGCCACAGATACGCAGTATTTT
.,13,TRBV5-1,TRBJ2-7,.,CASSPGDRHEQYF,TGCGCCAGCAGCCCCGGCGACAGACACGAGCAGTACTTC
.,15,TRBV5-4,TRBJ1-4,.,CASSFAAATNEKLFF,TGTGCCAGCAGCTTTGCGGCTGCAACTAATGAAAAACTGTTTTTT
.,14,TRBV10-3,TRBJ1-1,.,CAISEGGRNTEAFF,TGTGCCATCAGTGAGGGGGGACGGAACACTGAAGCTTTCTTT
.,13,TRBV29-1,TRBJ2-5,.,CSVERGRQETQYF,TGCAGCGTGGAGAGGGGCAGACAAGAGACCCAGTACTTC
.,19,TRBV5-3,TRBJ2-7,.,CARSRKVGAEDFTGYEQYF,TGTGCCAGAAGCCGCAAGGTCGGGGCAGAGGATTTTACAGGCTACGAGCAGTACTTC
once,14,TRBV21-1,TRBJ1-2,.,CASSNEGPQVGYTF,TGTGCCAGCAGCAACGAAGGGCCGCAGGTGGGCTACACCTTC
.,14,TRBV28,TRBJ2-7,.,CASSFGRAIYEQYF,TGTGCCAGCAGTTTCGGTCGGGCCATCTACGAGCAGTACTTC
.,15,TRBV29-1,TRBJ2-1,TRBD2,CSVLGAGGPSGEQFF,TGCAGCGTTTTAGGAGCGGGAGGGCCCTCGGGTGAGCAGTTCTTC
.,19,TRBV2,TRBJ2-3,.,CASSGIGAKQLAPRDTQYF,TGTGCCAGCAGTGGAATTGGAGCGAAACAGTTGGCGCCACGAGATACGCAGTATTTT
.,15,TRBV5-6,TRBJ2-7,TRBD1,CASSTPRQGLMEQYF,TGTGCCAGCAGCACACCCAGACAGGGGTTAATGGAGCAGTACTTC
.,14,TRBV11-3,TRBJ2-3,.,CASSLDGLTDTQYF,TGTGCCAGCAGCTTAGACGGCCTCACAGATACGCAGTATTTT
.,13,TRBV28,TRBJ1-1,.,CASSLRDLTEAFF,TGTGCCAGCAGTTTACGGGACTTAACTGAAGCTTTCTTT
.,16,TRBV9,TRBJ2-3,TRBD2,CASSVRGTTSTDTQYF,TGTGCCAGCAGCGTCCGGGGGACTACCTCCACAGATACGCAGTATTTT
once,15,TRBV6-4,TRBJ2-7,.,CASSVSGQGSYEQYF,TGTGCCAGCAGTGTGAGCGGGCAGGGGAGCTACGAGCAGTACTTC
.,14,TRBV27,TRBJ2-7,TRBD1,CASSRPGQGGEQYF,TGTGCCAGCAGTCGTCCGGGACAGGGCGGCGAGCAGTACTTC
.,13,TRBV30,TRBJ2-7,TRBD2,CAWRSAGGGEQYF,TGTGCCTGGCGGTCAGCGGGAGGTGGCGAGCAGTACTTC
many,14,TRBV4-2,TRBJ2-7,.,CASSLAAAAGEQYF,TGTGCCAGCAGCCTTGCGGCGGCCGCAGGCGAGCAGTACTTC
.,15,TRBV7-7,TRBJ2-2,.,CASSSTGEVTGELFF,TGTGCCAGCAGTTCTACAGGGGAGGTAACCGGGGAGCTGTTTTTT